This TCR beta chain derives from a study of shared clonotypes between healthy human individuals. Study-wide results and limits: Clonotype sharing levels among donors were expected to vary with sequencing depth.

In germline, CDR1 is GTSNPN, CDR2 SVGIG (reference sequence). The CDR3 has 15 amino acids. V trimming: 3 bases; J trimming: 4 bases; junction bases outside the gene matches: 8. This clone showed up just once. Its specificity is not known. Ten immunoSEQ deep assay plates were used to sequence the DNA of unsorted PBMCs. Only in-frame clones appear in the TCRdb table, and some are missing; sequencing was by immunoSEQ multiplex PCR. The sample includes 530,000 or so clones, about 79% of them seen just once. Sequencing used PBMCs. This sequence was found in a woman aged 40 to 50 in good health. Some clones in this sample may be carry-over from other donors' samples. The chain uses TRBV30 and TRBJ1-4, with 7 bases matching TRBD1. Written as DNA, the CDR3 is TGTGCCTGGAGCCCACAGGGGACATATAATGAAAAACTGTTTTTT. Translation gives CAWSPQGTYNEKLFF.